This T cell receptor (beta chain) was sequenced for a study of blood T cell repertoires in COVID-19. Overall study context: Samples taken during acute and convalescent COVID-19 were collected in the United States, Italy and Spain. The cDNA or gDNA used as material had been derived from T cells, B-cell-depleted T cells, or PBMCs.

Original processing methods: Estimates of nucleated cell counts were drawn from the amplification of reference gene primers. TCRdb keeps only in-frame clones here, not all; method: immunoSEQ multiplex PCR. V, J and clone size are taken as reported in that table, and D and trimming were inferred from the DNA itself. This table has 200,000 or so clones, 75% to 85% appearing once. There are 14 residues in the CDR3. Per the germline V gene, CDR1 is WSHSY and CDR2 is SAAADI. Trimming removed 2 bases at V and 5 bases at J, with 10 bases between. The chain employs TRBV10-2 and TRBJ1-5; D remains ambiguous. This sequence originates from a human donor in a cohort sampled during active COVID-19. Source material: peripheral blood. CDR3 loop: CASSEMGQDQPQHF. Here the CDR3 DNA reads TGCGCCAGCAGTGAGATGGGCCAAGATCAGCCCCAGCATTTT.